Included here is one T cell receptor (beta chain) sequence, with context. Assay: immunoSEQ multiplex PCR; the TCRdb copy retains only in-frame clones and omits some. Of tens of thousands of clones in the sample, around 86% were seen once. The sample comes from a study of technical replicates of blood from a few donors. The sample consisted of PBMCs. This clonotype was obtained from a human donor in good health. Some clones in this sample may be carry-over from other donors' samples.

The DNA of the CDR3 is TGTGCCAGCAGCCCCTGGGGCGGAGAAGCCCATGAGCAGTTCTTC. It codes for CASSPWGGEAHEQFF. The chain is built from TRBV7-9 and TRBJ2-1; TRBD1 might be the D (5 bases). This CDR3 region has 15 residues. Trimming left V 5 bases short and J 8 bases short, with 19 bases between. Germline V gives CDR1 SEHNR, CDR2 FQNEAQ (reference sequence).